This T cell receptor (beta chain) is drawn from a study of T cell responses to AZD1222 COVID-19 vaccine. Trimming pared 0 bases from V and 6 bases from J, leaving 8 bases between. Looked up from germline, CDR1 is MNHEY and CDR2 is SVGAGI. The CDR3 contains 13 residues. Using immunoSEQ multiplex PCR, the repertoire was profiled, and TCRdb retains in-frame clones only, with some absent. The sample consists of about 120,000 clones, about 90% of them appearing once. There are a few counts of this clone. The antigen is undetermined. Study-level points and caveats: Repertoire sampling was restricted to post-peak T cell response timepoints.

This TCR derives from an adult in good health. Sequencing was performed on peripheral blood, taken on day 0 of AZD1222 vaccination. The rearrangement joins TRBV6-5 to TRBJ1-2, with D uncertain. The CDR3 reads CASSYSQIDGYTF. The CDR3 bases are TGTGCCAGCAGTTACTCTCAAATCGATGGCTACACCTTC.